Listed here are 22 T cell receptor beta chains from one sample, sequenced in a study of T cell repertoires in cytomegalovirus infection. MiXCR, applied by TCRdb to the reads, yields one record per CDR3 protein. The sample shows a few hundred thousand distinct CDR3 sequences, approximately 30% of them seen only once. These receptors' antigens are unknown. The specimen was cultured PBMCs, collected from culture after CMV antigen stimulation. Receptor source: a human donor in good health (CMV status not recorded). Some clones in this sample may be carry-over from other donors' samples.

For the CDR3, the DNA is TGTGCCAGCAGTTACCCCGCTGCCCATGAGCAGTTCTTC. This encodes CASSYPAAHEQFF. V and J are TRBV6-5 and TRBJ2-1; D gene uncertain. Germline CDR1 reads MNHEY; CDR2 reads SVGAGI. The CDR3 contains 13 residues. V was pared by 2 bases and J by 8 bases, with 10 bases between.

This chain connects TRBV10-3 to TRBJ2-6; D may be TRBD2 (6 bases). The CDR3 is 18 amino acids. Trimming left V 0 bases short and J 4 bases short, with 16 bases between. Germline CDR1 ENHRY, CDR2 SYGVKD. CDR3 sequence reads: CAISESQGLGRGANVLTF. The DNA for the CDR3 is TGTGCCATCAGTGAGTCCCAGGGCCTGGGGAGGGGGGCCAACGTCCTGACTTTC.

The chain has TRBV28 and TRBJ2-4; D is unresolved. The CDR3 runs 14 residues. Germline V gives CDR1 MDHEN, CDR2 SYDVKM. Trimming cost V 5 bases and J 5 bases, with 13 bases left between them. The CDR3 is CASSLLGLQNIQYF. CDR3 DNA sequence: TGTGCCAGCAGTCTCTTGGGGTTACAAAACATTCAGTACTTC.

This clonotype was found many times. This chain joins TRBV7-8 and TRBJ1-3; perhaps TRBD1 as D (6 bases). Germline CDR1 reads SGHVS; CDR2 reads FQNEAQ. The CDR3 is made up of 15 amino acids. With 5 bases removed from V and 3 bases from J, the gap between germline ends came to 14 bases. The CDR3 coding sequence is TGTGCCAGCAGCCGAACAGGGATATATGGAAACACCATATATTTT. Protein: CASSRTGIYGNTIYF. Using reference TRBV7-8 and TRBJ1-3 for the parts outside the CDR3, the full variable domain is GAGVSQSPRYKVAKRGQDVALRCDPISGHVSLFWYQQALGQGPEFLTYFQNEAQLDKSGLPSDRFFAERPEGSVSTLKIQRTQQEDSAVYLCASSRTGIYGNTIYFGEGSWLTVV.

This chain connects TRBV30 to TRBJ1-2; D not certain. Germline CDR1 GTSNPN, CDR2 SVGIG (reference sequence). The V end was cut by 3 bases, the J end by 9 bases, with 14 bases between. This CDR3 comprises 12 residues. The CDR3 protein is CAWRFSRNRYTF. CDR3 bases: TGTGCCTGGAGATTCAGCAGGAACCGCTACACCTTC.

This clonotype was recorded a few times. V and J are TRBV7-9 and TRBJ2-1; unclear D gene. There are 12 residues in the CDR3. Germline CDR1 reads SEHNR; CDR2 reads FQNEAQ (reference sequence). Trimming took off 1 base at V and 13 bases at J, with 11 bases between the two ends. The CDR3 DNA reads as TGTGCCAGCAGCTTAGAGCTATTTGATCAGTTCTTC. This translates into CASSLELFDQFF.

The chain recombines TRBV7-2 with TRBJ2-7, with D perhaps TRBD2 (5 bases). V lost 1 base, J lost 2 bases, and 12 bases lay in between. Per the germline V gene, CDR1 is SGHTA and CDR2 is FQGNSA. This CDR3 comprises 15 residues. Written as DNA, the CDR3 is TGTGCCAGCAGCTTAGGGGCGGGTGGGCCCTACGAGCAGTACGTC. This codes for CASSLGAGGPYEQYV.

The chain couples TRBV7-2 to TRBJ2-5; D is unresolved. Deletions cut 0 bases from V and 2 bases from J, with 7 bases between. In germline, CDR1 is SGHTA, CDR2 FQGNSA. The CDR3 has 14 amino acids. CDR3 in DNA: TGTGCCAGCAGCTTAGCGTCTATGCAAGAGACCCAGTACTTC. Protein product: CASSLASMQETQYF.

This rearrangement joins TRBV7-2 to TRBJ2-6; TRBD2 matches 10 bases. Trimming took 5 bases from V and 0 from J; bases not matched to a gene: 4. The length of the CDR3 is 17 residues. The germline CDR1 and CDR2 sequences are SGHTA and FQGNSA. CDR3 in amino acids: CASSQLAGHSGANVLTF. The DNA for the CDR3 is TGTGCCAGCAGCCAACTAGCGGGGCACTCTGGGGCCAACGTCCTGACTTTC.

The chain joins TRBV7-2 to TRBJ1-2; D is perhaps TRBD1 (6 bases). Germline V lookup: CDR1 SGHTA, CDR2 FQGNSA. The CDR3 totals 15 residues. V was pared by 5 bases and J by 4 bases, with 17 bases between. The CDR3 DNA reads as TGTGCCAGCAGCCCAATGGAGGGGGGTGTCTATGGCTACACCTTC. Translating it yields CASSPMEGGVYGYTF.

The chain joins TRBV6-5 to TRBJ1-1, with 10 positions matching TRBD1. This CDR3 comprises 15 residues. Germline-derived CDR1 and CDR2 are MNHEY and SVGAGI. The V gene end was trimmed by 2 bases and the J gene end by 0 bases; junction bases not matched to a gene: 0. In DNA form, the CDR3 reads TGTGCCAGCAGTTACGGGACAGGGGTGAACACTGAAGCTTTCTTT. Protein: CASSYGTGVNTEAFF.

This chain connects TRBV7-9 to TRBJ2-3; possible D gene TRBD1, 6 bases. Germline loops: CDR1 SEHNR, CDR2 FQNEAQ (reference sequence). The CDR3 consists of 16 residues. Trimming left V 3 bases short and J 0 bases short, with 13 bases between. CDR3 nucleotides: TGTGCCAGCAGCTTGGGGGCTTCCCCTAGCACAGATACGCAGTATTTT. It is translated as CASSLGASPSTDTQYF.

This clonotype has at least ten counts. The V call is TRBV11-2, the J call TRBJ2-5; D tentatively reads TRBD1 or TRBD2 (5 bases each). CDR1 and CDR2 (germline): SGHAT, FQNNGV. The CDR3 has 14 amino acids. V was trimmed by 1 base and J by 0 bases, leaving 6 bases between them. CDR3 nucleotides: TGTGCCAGCAGCTTAGCGGGACACCAAGAGACCCAGTACTTC. This encodes CASSLAGHQETQYF.

V is TRBV12-3 or TRBV12-4 and J is TRBJ1-2, with TRBD1 matching 7 bases. The CDR3 covers 14 residues. V trimming: 7 bases; J trimming: 4 bases; junction bases outside the gene matches: 9. In DNA form, the CDR3 reads TGTGCCAGCATCCCCTCGGACAGGCCCTATGGCTACACCTTC. It specifies CASIPSDRPYGYTF.

This sequence joins TRBV28 and TRBJ2-7; 8 bases are shared with TRBD2. Germline trimming cut 3 bases from V and 1 base from J; bases unmatched to any gene: 14. There are 18 residues in the CDR3. Germline V gene lookup returns CDR1 MDHEN and CDR2 SYDVKM. This CDR3 is CASSFPPLGAGVSYEQYF. In DNA, the CDR3 is TGTGCCAGCAGTTTCCCCCCCTTAGGAGCGGGAGTATCCTACGAGCAGTACTTC. The full variable domain, completed using reference TRBV28 and TRBJ2-7, is DVKVTQSSRYLVKRTGEKVFLECVQDMDHENMFWYRQDPGLGLRLIYFSYDVKMKEKGDIPEGYSVSREKKERFSLILESASTNQTSMYLCASSFPPLGAGVSYEQYFGPGTRLTVT.

This sequence joins TRBV29-1 and TRBJ2-7; perhaps TRBD2 as D (5 bases). Trimming removed 7 bases at V and 5 bases at J, with 18 bases between. This CDR3 has 13 residues. The germline V gene encodes CDR1 SQVTM and CDR2 ANQGSEA. CDR3 DNA: TGCAGCGCACTAGATCCGGGTGTGGACGAGCAGTACTTC. This codes for CSALDPGVDEQYF.

There are a few counts of this clonotype. The V call is TRBV7-2, the J call TRBJ2-1, with a possible D match to TRBD1 (7 bases). V was pared by 5 bases and J by 2 bases, with 16 bases between. Germline V gives CDR1 SGHTA, CDR2 FQGNSA. There are 16 residues in the CDR3. Written as DNA, the CDR3 is TGTGCCAGCAGCACAGCGACAGGGAGGCCCTACAATGAGCAGTTCTTC. This sequence encodes CASSTATGRPYNEQFF.

The chain has TRBV7-2 and TRBJ2-5; perhaps TRBD2 as D (5 bases). The CDR3 is 17 residues long. CDR1 is SGHTA and CDR2 is FQGNSA in the germline V gene. Trimming cost V 7 bases and J 4 bases, with 25 bases left between them. The CDR3 reads CASTPKTGSWRPETQYF. The CDR3 DNA sequence: TGTGCCAGCACCCCCAAAACCGGATCCTGGAGGCCAGAGACCCAGTACTTC.

This clonotype was counted at least ten times. This chain uses TRBV7-2 with TRBJ2-3, with D unclear. Germline V gene data show CDR1 as SGHTA and CDR2 as FQGNSA. V dropped 4 bases and J dropped 2 bases, with 10 bases sitting between them. The CDR3 runs to 14 residues. Here the CDR3 DNA reads TGTGCCAGCAGCTATTACAGAAACACAGATACGCAGTATTTT. Translation gives CASSYYRNTDTQYF.

This clonotype has only a few counts. The genes are TRBV7-9 and TRBJ1-6; 7 nucleotides align to TRBD1. The CDR3 spans 15 residues. Germline assignment: CDR1 SEHNR and CDR2 FQNEAQ (reference sequence). The ends lost 6 bases at V and 7 bases at J; junction bases unmatched: 9. This CDR3 reads CASRSRDSQNSPLHF. CDR3 in DNA: TGTGCCAGCAGGTCACGGGACAGCCAAAATTCACCCCTCCACTTT.

The rearrangement uses TRBV20-1 and TRBJ2-5, with TRBD1 as a possible D gene (5 bases). This CDR3 is built from 12 residues. V was shortened by 7 bases and J by 2 bases, with 11 bases between the two germline ends. Germline CDR1 reads DFQATT; CDR2 reads SNEGSKA (reference sequence). The CDR3 DNA follows: TGCAGTGTAAGGCAGGGACAAGAGACCCAGTACTTC. This encodes CSVRQGQETQYF.

The table lists this clonotype with a few counts. This sequence joins TRBV4-3 and TRBJ2-1; D uncertain. Per the germline V gene, CDR1 is LGHNA and CDR2 is YSLEER. The V end lost 0 bases, the J end lost 0 bases, and 9 bases lay between the germline ends. The CDR3 covers 16 residues. The CDR3 loop reads CASSQDGGVSYNEQFF. In DNA form, the CDR3 reads TGCGCCAGCAGCCAAGATGGTGGTGTCTCCTACAATGAGCAGTTCTTC.